The 17 T cell receptor beta chains reported below all come from one sample, sequenced in a study of CD8 T cells in Susac syndrome. Random hexamers were used to reverse transcribe the RNA input (about 0.5 to 1 ug). TCRdb re-analysed the immunoSEQ multiplex PCR reads in MiXCR, keeping a single row per CDR3 protein. The top ten clones hold around 0.12% of a sample with about 130,000 distinct CDR3 sequences, 90% to 95% of them seen once. Sequencing was done on a sample of CD4+ T cells from PBMCs. These receptors were taken from a human donor in good health.

The J gene is TRBJ2-3, the V gene TRBV7-2; perhaps D is TRBD1 or TRBD2 (5 bases each). Germline V gives CDR1 SGHTA, CDR2 FQGNSA. V lost 5 bases to trimming and J lost 5 bases, with 11 bases between them. This CDR3 spans 13 amino acids. Written as DNA, the CDR3 is TGTGCCAGCAGCCTAGTTGGGGGAGATACGCAGTATTTT. This encodes CASSLVGGDTQYF.

The V gene is TRBV7-2, the J gene TRBJ2-2, with TRBD2 identical over 7 bases. This CDR3 is 15 amino acids long. Looked up from germline, CDR1 is SGHTA and CDR2 is FQGNSA. With V trimmed by 5 bases and J by 7 bases, 10 bases remained unmatched. For the CDR3, the DNA is TGTGCCAGCAGCGATCCCCGCGGGAGTGTCGGGGAGCTGTTTTTT. Protein: CASSDPRGSVGELFF.

This clonotype was counted once. The rearrangement links TRBV5-1 to TRBJ2-5; no definite D call. The CDR3 is made up of 13 amino acids. Trimming took 3 bases from V and 5 from J, leaving 11 bases between them. Per the germline V gene, CDR1 is SGHRS and CDR2 is YFSETQ. The CDR3 DNA reads as TGCGCCAGCAGCTGGTCAGGTGATGAGACCCAGTACTTC. It yields the protein CASSWSGDETQYF.

V and J are TRBV19 and TRBJ2-5; D perhaps matches TRBD2 (5 bases). CDR3 length: 14 amino acids. CDR1 and CDR2 (germline): LNHDA, SQIVND (reference sequence). V dropped 6 bases and J dropped 3 bases, with 14 bases sitting between them. CDR3 loop: CASSLTGLEETQYF. In DNA, the CDR3 is TGTGCCAGTAGCCTGACGGGGTTGGAAGAGACCCAGTACTTC.

This chain joins TRBV19 and TRBJ2-5; maybe TRBD1 (6 bases). The V gene's germline CDR1 is LNHDA and CDR2 SQIVND (reference sequence). The CDR3 has 15 residues. V was clipped by 6 bases and J by 2 bases, with 16 bases between them. The CDR3 bases are TGTGCCAGTAGGGGGGCCCCCGGGCGACAAGAGACCCAGTACTTC. Amino acid sequence: CASRGAPGRQETQYF.

V is TRBV7-2 and J is TRBJ2-1; 9 bases line up with TRBD2. Germline CDR1 and CDR2: SGHTA and FQGNSA. V dropped 5 bases and J dropped 6; count of bases not matched to a gene: 8. CDR3 length equals 15 residues. Written as DNA, the CDR3 is TGTGCCAGCAGCCCCCGAGCGGGAGGTGGCAATGAGCAGTTCTTC. It translates to CASSPRAGGGNEQFF.

The J gene is TRBJ2-2, the V gene TRBV5-6; TRBD2 agrees at 10 bases. J lost 5 bases, V lost 6 bases, and 13 bases had no gene match. Germline loops: CDR1 SGHDT, CDR2 YYEEEE. The CDR3 sequence is 17 residues long. The CDR3 DNA sequence: TGTGCCAGCAACGGACTAGCGGACTTTCAAGGGACCGGGGAGCTGTTTTTT. Translated, it gives CASNGLADFQGTGELFF.

This sequence joins TRBV3-1 and TRBJ2-1, with 12 bases matching TRBD2. Trimming at V came to 1 base and at J to 6 bases, leaving 4 bases not matched to a gene. From germline, CDR1 is LGHDT and CDR2 YNNKEL (reference sequence). The CDR3 spans 16 residues. For the CDR3, the DNA is TGTGCCAGCAGCCAAGTACCGGGACTAGCGGGCAATGAGCAGTTCTTC. This gives the protein CASSQVPGLAGNEQFF.

The CDR3 spells CASSQARDSRLNNEQFF. The CDR3, as DNA: TGTGCCAGCAGCCAAGCCCGGGACTCGCGATTAAACAATGAGCAGTTCTTC. This rearrangement joins TRBV4-2 to TRBJ2-1; weak D call: TRBD2 (6 bases). V lost 1 base to trimming and J lost 5 bases, with 18 bases between them. Germline CDR1 LGHNA, CDR2 YNFKEQ. The CDR3 is made up of 17 amino acids.

The chain is built from TRBV5-4 and TRBJ2-1; 10 nucleotides agree with TRBD2. The CDR3 covers 15 residues. The germline gives CDR1 SGHNT, CDR2 YYREEE (reference sequence). V shed 5 bases and J 4 bases; nucleotides not matched to a gene: 6. CDR3: CASRGAGGDYNEQFF. The CDR3 DNA follows: TGTGCCAGCAGGGGAGCGGGAGGGGATTACAATGAGCAGTTCTTC.

The V gene is TRBV10-3, the J gene TRBJ2-1; 8 bases are shared with TRBD1. The CDR3 loop spans 14 amino acids. The V gene's germline CDR1 is ENHRY and CDR2 SYGVKD. V lost 7 bases and J lost 0; bases outside the gene matches: 2. This chain's CDR3 is CAINGQGSYNEQFF. CDR3 sequence (DNA): TGTGCCATCAATGGACAGGGCTCCTACAATGAGCAGTTCTTC.

This clonotype was seen more than once but under ten times. The chain joins TRBV28 to TRBJ2-5; perhaps D is TRBD1 or TRBD2 (5 bases each). Trimming stripped 8 bases from V and 5 bases from J, with 9 bases between. CDR1 is MDHEN and CDR2 is SYDVKM in the germline V gene. The CDR3 length is 11 residues. The CDR3 nucleotides are TGTGCCAGCCGGGGCGGCGAGACCCAGTACTTC. Amino acid sequence: CASRGGETQYF. Looking up the rest from reference TRBV28 and TRBJ2-5 gives the full variable domain: DVKVTQSSRYLVKRTGEKVFLECVQDMDHENMFWYRQDPGLGLRLIYFSYDVKMKEKGDIPEGYSVSREKKERFSLILESASTNQTSMYLCASRGGETQYFGPGTRLLVL.

The chain is built from TRBV19 and TRBJ2-3; D is possibly TRBD1 or TRBD2 (5 bases each). Trimming cost V 6 bases and J 0 bases, with 7 bases left between them. The CDR3 consists of 13 residues. Germline lookup yields CDR1 LNHDA and CDR2 SQIVND (reference sequence). The CDR3 loop is CASRGTSTDTQYF. CDR3 nucleotide sequence: TGTGCCAGTAGGGGGACCAGCACAGATACGCAGTATTTT.

The V gene is TRBV29-1, the J gene TRBJ2-2, with 9 nucleotides matching TRBD2. The CDR3 has 14 residues. Germline V CDR1 and CDR2: SQVTM, ANQGSEA. V was clipped by 4 bases and J by 8 bases; unmatched bases: 8. This CDR3 is CSVAGLAGKGELFF. The CDR3 coding sequence is TGCAGCGTTGCCGGTCTAGCGGGAAAGGGGGAGCTGTTTTTT.

Turning to this clonotype: One end of the junction does not line up with germline, which may come from a read error. This chain joins TRBV7-7 and TRBJ2-1, with D possibly TRBD2 on 5 matching bases. CDR3 length equals 14 residues. Looked up from germline, CDR1 is SSHAT and CDR2 is FNYEAQ (reference sequence). CDR3 bases: TGTGCTAGCAGCTTTAGCGCTGTGGTCCATGAGCAGTTCTTC. Translation: CASSFSAVVHEQFF.

A remark on this clonotype: A junction boundary mismatches the germline segment, possibly from a read error. The chain combines TRBV28 with TRBJ2-3, with D perhaps TRBD1 (6 bases). Germline values: CDR1 MDHEN, CDR2 SYDVKM. The CDR3 has 14 amino acids. The CDR3: CASNLQGSTDTQYF. Written as DNA, the CDR3 is TGTGCCAGCAATTTACAGGGCAGCACAGATACGCAGTATTTT.

V gene TRBV7-2 combines with J gene TRBJ2-5; 8 bases agree with TRBD1. Germline V gene sequence: CDR1 SGHTA, CDR2 FQGNSA. CDR3 length equals 17 residues. V was pared by 0 bases and J by 4 bases, with 10 bases of the junction left unmatched. CDR3 in DNA: TGTGCCAGCAGCTTAGCCTTCAGGGGGCGGACAGGAGAGACCCAGTACTTC. Protein product: CASSLAFRGRTGETQYF.